The T cell receptor (beta chain) under discussion was sequenced for a study of post-analysis software for immune sequencing data. In the study overall: The courses of disease that were included comprised relapsing-remitting, secondary progressive and progressive-relapsing multiple sclerosis.

The CDR3 is 14 residues long. Germline CDR1 reads SGHVS; CDR2 reads FNYEAQ. Prepared libraries of TCR beta cDNA carried unique molecular identifiers. TCRdb passed the PCR reads through MiXCR, listing each CDR3 protein once. This table has some 160,000 distinct CDR3 sequences, roughly 40% appearing once. The study's findings and limits: Significantly decreased normalized Chao1 diversity was recorded for multiple sclerosis patients relative to controls.

This clonotype was detected a few times. Its antigen is still unknown. The receptor was derived from a girl aged 5-17 years with multiple sclerosis. The sequencing here drew on blood, taken after autologous hematopoietic stem cell transplantation. This chain connects TRBV7-6 to TRBJ2-4, with 7 bases matching TRBD1. The J call may not be correct, given that the DNA end is closer to TRBJ2-7. CDR3: CASSEEGQLYEQYF. In DNA, the CDR3 is TGTGCCAGCAGCGAAGAGGGACAGTTATACGAGCAGTACTTC.